The clone carrying this T cell receptor (beta chain) has a handful of counts. Antigen unknown. The data were obtained in a study of yellow fever vaccine responses in identical twins. Regarding the study as a whole: Reportedly, twins' vaccine T cell responses looked partly convergent and partly personalized.

TCRdb ran MiXCR on the RT-PCR reads and lists one entry per CDR3 protein. Of 20,000 to 25,000 distinct CDR3 sequences listed, over 70% were seen once; the top ten hold 4% to 5.5%. Germline V gene data show CDR1 as DFQATT and CDR2 as SNEGSKA (reference sequence). The CDR3 sequence is 14 residues long. V was shortened by 2 bases and J by 0 bases, with 8 bases between the two germline ends. The V gene is TRBV20-1, the J gene TRBJ2-1; D is undetermined. This receptor was taken from a woman under 30 who received the yellow fever vaccine. This specimen was T cells from blood (PBMCs), unsorted or a sorted subset (not recorded which), taken before or after yellow fever vaccination (not recorded which). This CDR3 reads CSARRASSYNEQFF. CDR3 bases: TGCAGTGCTAGAAGGGCTAGCTCCTACAATGAGCAGTTCTTC.